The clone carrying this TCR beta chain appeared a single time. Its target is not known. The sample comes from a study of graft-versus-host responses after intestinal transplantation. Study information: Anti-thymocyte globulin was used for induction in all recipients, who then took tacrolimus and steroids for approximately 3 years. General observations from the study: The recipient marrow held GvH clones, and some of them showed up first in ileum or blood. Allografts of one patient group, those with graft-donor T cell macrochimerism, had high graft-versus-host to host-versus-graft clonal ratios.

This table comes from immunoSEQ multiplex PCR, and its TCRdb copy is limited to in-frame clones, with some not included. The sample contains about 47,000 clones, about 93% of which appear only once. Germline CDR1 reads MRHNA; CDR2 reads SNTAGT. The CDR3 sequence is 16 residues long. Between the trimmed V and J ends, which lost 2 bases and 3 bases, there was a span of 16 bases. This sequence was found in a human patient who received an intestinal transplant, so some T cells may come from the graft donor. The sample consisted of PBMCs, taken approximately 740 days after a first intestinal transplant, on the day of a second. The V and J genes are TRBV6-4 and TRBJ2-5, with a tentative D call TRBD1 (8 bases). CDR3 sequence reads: CASSDLQGGYKETQYF. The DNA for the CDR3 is TGTGCCAGCAGTGACCTACAGGGGGGGTATAAAGAGACCCAGTACTTC.